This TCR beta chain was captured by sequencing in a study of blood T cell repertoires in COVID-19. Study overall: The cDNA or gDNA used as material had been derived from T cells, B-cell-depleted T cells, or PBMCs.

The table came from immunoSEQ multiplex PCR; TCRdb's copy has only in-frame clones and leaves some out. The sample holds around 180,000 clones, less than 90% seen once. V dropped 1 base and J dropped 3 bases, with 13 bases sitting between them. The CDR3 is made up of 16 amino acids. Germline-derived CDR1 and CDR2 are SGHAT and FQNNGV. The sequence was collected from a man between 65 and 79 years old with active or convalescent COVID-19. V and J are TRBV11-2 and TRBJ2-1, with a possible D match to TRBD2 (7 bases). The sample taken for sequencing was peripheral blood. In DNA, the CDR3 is TGTGCCAGCAGCTTAGTTGTCGGGGGGCACTACAATGAGCAGTTCTTC. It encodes CASSLVVGGHYNEQFF.